This TCR beta chain was recorded in a study of low-dose radiotherapy and immunotherapy resistance in tumors. Across the whole study: Each two-week cycle included intravenous cyclophosphamide 200 mg/m2, given one day before radiation and immunotherapy.

TRAV- and TRBV-specific primers were used for first-strand cDNA, which covered alpha and beta chains. Both a constant-region primer and a V-primer adapter served to amplify TCRs across around 20 PCR cycles. TCRdb analysed the reads with MiXCR anew, one entry per CDR3 protein. The sample lists tens of thousands of distinct CDR3 sequences, 17% occurring once. This clonotype was seen ten or more times. The germline gives CDR1 MNHEY, CDR2 SVGEGT. The CDR3 contains 17 residues. V shed 2 bases, J shed 0 bases, and the junction held 5 bases outside the gene matches. The time point here: after trial treatment. Treatment reported: LDRT plus nivolumab, ipilimumab, low-dose cyclophosphamide and aspirin (RACIN trial).

The sample in question was PBMCs, obtained after low-dose radiotherapy plus immunotherapy. The V and J genes are TRBV6-2 or TRBV6-3 and TRBJ2-2; 8 bases map to TRBD2. The sequence derives from a male donor with prostate cancer. The CDR3 DNA reads TGTGCCAGCAGTTACGATAGCGGGAACGCGAACACCGGGGAGCTGTTTTTT. This codes for CASSYDSGNANTGELFF.